This T cell receptor beta chain was sequenced during a study of blood T cell repertoires in COVID-19 (dated by TCRdb to about 2020). About the study as a whole: Samples covering the acute and convalescent phases of COVID-19 were provided by collaborators in the United States, Italy and Spain. The dataset comprised deeply sampled blood TCRbeta repertoires from subjects exposed to, actively infected with, or recovered from COVID-19. Where available, HLA class I and class II types were taken from metadata supplied by the sample provider and were not determined by assay-based typing. Samples were obtained from the ongoing ImmuneRACE study (first 160 participants) and from approximately 1,200 subjects provided by 6 global collaborators. The material from the prospective study consisted of cDNA or gDNA derived from T cells, B-cell-depleted T cells, or PBMCs. The repertoires were released in a freely available public database intended as a resource for research on the immune response to SARS-CoV-2. A de-identified subject ID, COVID-19 status, age in years and sex were almost always included in the sample metadata.

About this clone: There is no known antigen for this receptor. Within one base of it there is no much larger clone, and no base qualities were kept.

Trimming at the junction amounts to 10 bases on V and 9 bases on J, and the germline ends lie 22 bases apart. From the germline V gene, CDR1 is MDHEN and CDR2 is SYDVKM. The CDR3 numbers 14 residues from cysteine through phenylalanine. Only CDR3 DNA remains: 42 bases, in frame from the first base. TCRbeta CDR3 regions were amplified from genomic DNA using the immunoSEQ Assay, a bias-controlled multiplex PCR. The published analysis was carried out like this. Within the assay, amplification of reference gene primers was used to estimate how many nucleated cells each sample contained. Sequence reads were collapsed and filtered to measure the absolute abundance of every unique TCRbeta CDR3 rearrangement. For each sample, productive Simpson clonality was calculated as the square root of Simpson's diversity index over productive rearrangements. TCRdb re-hosts the immuneACCESS table, in-frame sequences only. Its copies lack some clones; in the studies checked, an unresolved V gene accounts for under half of them, and the cause for the rest is not known. D and trimming were read from the DNA, whereas the V and J calls and clone size are those reported in that table. In all, the sample holds about 150,000 clones, and approximately 80% of those were seen once. The biggest ten clones account for 10% to 15% of the sample.

General study outcomes and caveats: The amount of clinical and demographic metadata varied by source and participant and was provided uncurated.

Each collaborating institution followed its own protocols to collect whole blood in K2EDTA tubes. For TCRbeta analysis, collaborators shipped samples in one of three forms: frozen whole blood, isolated PBMCs, or DNA extracted from either of those sample types. Sequencing was done on a sample of peripheral blood. The chain links TRBV28 with TRBJ1-5; TRBD1 could be the D gene, as 6 bases match. The clonotype originates from a man aged 55 to 70 with active or convalescent COVID-19. The CDR3 is CATLGGARGGPQHF. In nucleotides, the sequence is TGTGCCACCCTTGGGGGCGCGCGGGGGGGGCCCCAGCATTTT.